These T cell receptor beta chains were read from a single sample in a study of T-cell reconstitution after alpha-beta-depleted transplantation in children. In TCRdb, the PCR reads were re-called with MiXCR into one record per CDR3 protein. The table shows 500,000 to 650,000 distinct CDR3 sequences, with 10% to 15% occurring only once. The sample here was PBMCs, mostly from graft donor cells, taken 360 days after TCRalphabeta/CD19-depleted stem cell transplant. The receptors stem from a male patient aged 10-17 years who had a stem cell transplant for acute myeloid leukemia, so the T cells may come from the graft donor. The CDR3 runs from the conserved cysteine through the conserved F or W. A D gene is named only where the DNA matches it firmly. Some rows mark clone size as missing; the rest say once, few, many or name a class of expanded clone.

CDR3nt: TGTGCCAGCAGCCCACACCGGACTAGCGGGAGAGACATTCAGTACTTC
CDR3aa: CASSPHRTSGRDIQYF
v_gene: TRBV7-2
d_gene: TRBD2
j_gene: TRBJ2-4
abundance: few

CDR3nt: TGTGCCAGCAGCGCCCTTAGCGCGAGGGGCGACGAGCAGTACTTC
CDR3aa: CASSALSARGDEQYF
v_gene: TRBV9
d_gene: -
j_gene: TRBJ2-7
abundance: -

CDR3nt: TGTGCCAGCAGCTTAGAATCTGGAATAGCCAAAAACATTCAGTACTTC
CDR3aa: CASSLESGIAKNIQYF
v_gene: TRBV7-2
d_gene: -
j_gene: TRBJ2-4
abundance: -

CDR3nt: TGTGCCAGCAGTTCTCGGGACAGAGGCTCCTACGAGCAGTACTTC
CDR3aa: CASSSRDRGSYEQYF
v_gene: TRBV11-2
d_gene: TRBD1
j_gene: TRBJ2-7
abundance: many

CDR3nt: TGCAGCGTCCAGCGGAACACTGAAGCTTTCTTT
CDR3aa: CSVQRNTEAFF
v_gene: TRBV29-1
d_gene: -
j_gene: TRBJ1-1
abundance: many

CDR3nt: TGTGCCAGCAGTTACCAAGATCCAGATACGCAGTATTTT
CDR3aa: CASSYQDPDTQYF
v_gene: TRBV6-2/TRBV6-3
d_gene: -
j_gene: TRBJ2-3
abundance: few

CDR3nt: TGTGCCAGCAGCTTAGAACAGGGTCGGATAAACACTTTTCTGTCTTCTACTGAGCAGTTCTTC
CDR3aa: CASSLEQGRINTFLSSTEQFF
v_gene: TRBV11-2
d_gene: -
j_gene: TRBJ2-1
abundance: few

CDR3nt: TGTGCCAGCAGCCTAGGGGTGAGCGAGCAGTACTTC
CDR3aa: CASSLGVSEQYF
v_gene: TRBV9
d_gene: -
j_gene: TRBJ2-7
abundance: few

CDR3nt: TGTGCCAGCAGTTTAGCAACGGGGGTATCCTACGAGCAGTACTTC
CDR3aa: CASSLATGVSYEQYF
v_gene: TRBV12-3/TRBV12-4
d_gene: -
j_gene: TRBJ2-7
abundance: few

CDR3nt: TGCAGTGCTAGAGATGCCGACCGGGGACGCTCCTACGAGCAGTACTTC
CDR3aa: CSARDADRGRSYEQYF
v_gene: TRBV20-1
d_gene: -
j_gene: TRBJ2-7
abundance: -

CDR3nt: TGTGCCACCGCATTCATTCCGGATAGCTCCTACAATGAGCAGTTCTTC
CDR3aa: CATAFIPDSSYNEQFF
v_gene: TRBV15
d_gene: -
j_gene: TRBJ2-1
abundance: few

CDR3nt: TGCAGTGCTAGCGGGAGGGCCCTCTTGGACGAGCAGTACTTC
CDR3aa: CSASGRALLDEQYF
v_gene: TRBV20-1
d_gene: TRBD2
j_gene: TRBJ2-7
abundance: few

CDR3nt: TGTGCCAGCAGCCTACCGGGACAGGCAGATACGCAGTATTTT
CDR3aa: CASSLPGQADTQYF
v_gene: TRBV7-2
d_gene: TRBD1
j_gene: TRBJ2-3
abundance: many

CDR3nt: TGCGCCAGCAGCTTTTCGGTCTCTGGGGCCAACGTCCTGACTTTC
CDR3aa: CASSFSVSGANVLTF
v_gene: TRBV5-1
d_gene: -
j_gene: TRBJ2-6
abundance: many

CDR3nt: TGTGCCAGCAGCTTGGTGCAGACCATCTCTGGAAACACCATATATTTT
CDR3aa: CASSLVQTISGNTIYF
v_gene: TRBV7-2
d_gene: -
j_gene: TRBJ1-3
abundance: few

CDR3nt: TGCAGTGCTGCCCAGGGGGGCATCTTTAACGAGCAGTACTTC
CDR3aa: CSAAQGGIFNEQYF
v_gene: TRBV20-1
d_gene: -
j_gene: TRBJ2-7
abundance: -

CDR3nt: TGTGCCAGCAGTGCACCGCAGGGGGCTATCGACAATGAGCAGTTCTTC
CDR3aa: CASSAPQGAIDNEQFF
v_gene: TRBV2
d_gene: TRBD1
j_gene: TRBJ2-1
abundance: -

CDR3nt: TGCAGTGCTAGCGGGAGTTTGGCAGAGACCCAGTACTTC
CDR3aa: CSASGSLAETQYF
v_gene: TRBV20-1
d_gene: -
j_gene: TRBJ2-5
abundance: few

CDR3nt: TGTGCCAGCAGCCATGGCCGGGCTAGCGGGAGCTCCAGCTCCTACAATGAGCAGTTCTTC
CDR3aa: CASSHGRASGSSSSYNEQFF
v_gene: TRBV4-2
d_gene: TRBD2
j_gene: TRBJ2-1
abundance: -

CDR3nt: TGCAGCGTTGGCCTGCCCGGGACAGGGCCTTACGGGCAGTACTTC
CDR3aa: CSVGLPGTGPYGQYF
v_gene: TRBV29-1
d_gene: TRBD1
j_gene: TRBJ2-7
abundance: many

CDR3nt: TGCGCCAGCAGCCATGAGGTTGGTGAAGCTTTCTTT
CDR3aa: CASSHEVGEAFF
v_gene: TRBV5-1
d_gene: -
j_gene: TRBJ1-1
abundance: -

CDR3nt: TGTGCCAGCAGCCAAGGAGGTAGCGGGAGGGCCAAGTCCTACAATGAGCAGTTCTTC
CDR3aa: CASSQGGSGRAKSYNEQFF
v_gene: TRBV4-2
d_gene: TRBD2
j_gene: TRBJ2-1
abundance: -

CDR3nt: TGTGCCAGCAGCCATTCAGGGCAGCACTCCTACGAGCAGTACTTC
CDR3aa: CASSHSGQHSYEQYF
v_gene: TRBV5-4
d_gene: -
j_gene: TRBJ2-7
abundance: few

CDR3nt: TGCAGTGCTAGAGATCTACGCGGGGACAATGAGCAGTTCTTC
CDR3aa: CSARDLRGDNEQFF
v_gene: TRBV20-1
d_gene: -
j_gene: TRBJ2-1
abundance: few

CDR3nt: TGTGCCAGCAGCTTAAGAGGAACTAGCGGGATTTACAATGAGCAGTTCTTC
CDR3aa: CASSLRGTSGIYNEQFF
v_gene: TRBV7-2
d_gene: TRBD2
j_gene: TRBJ2-1
abundance: -

CDR3nt: TGCGCCAGCAGCCAAGGCCCGACAGGAGACTATGGCTACACCTTC
CDR3aa: CASSQGPTGDYGYTF
v_gene: TRBV4-1
d_gene: -
j_gene: TRBJ1-2
abundance: -

CDR3nt: TGTGCCAGCAGTACTCTCTATGGGGCCAACGTCCTGACTTTC
CDR3aa: CASSTLYGANVLTF
v_gene: TRBV6-2/TRBV6-3
d_gene: -
j_gene: TRBJ2-6
abundance: -

CDR3nt: TGTGCCAGCAGTCAGAATGGCAATGAGCAGTTCTTC
CDR3aa: CASSQNGNEQFF
v_gene: TRBV12-3/TRBV12-4
d_gene: -
j_gene: TRBJ2-1
abundance: many

CDR3nt: TGTGCCAGCACACAAGGGGGGACACCTAAAAACATTCAGTACTTC
CDR3aa: CASTQGGTPKNIQYF
v_gene: TRBV12-3/TRBV12-4
d_gene: -
j_gene: TRBJ2-4
abundance: few